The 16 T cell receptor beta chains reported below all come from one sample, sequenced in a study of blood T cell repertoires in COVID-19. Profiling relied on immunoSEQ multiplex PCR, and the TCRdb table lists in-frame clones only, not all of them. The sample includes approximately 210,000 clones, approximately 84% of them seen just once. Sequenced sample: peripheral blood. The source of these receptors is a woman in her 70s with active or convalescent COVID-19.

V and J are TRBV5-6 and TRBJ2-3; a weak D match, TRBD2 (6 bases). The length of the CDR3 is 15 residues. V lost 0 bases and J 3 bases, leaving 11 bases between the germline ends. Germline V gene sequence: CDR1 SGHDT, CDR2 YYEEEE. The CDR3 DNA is TGTGCCAGCAGCTTGGGGTGGGGGAGGACAGATACGCAGTATTTT. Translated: CASSLGWGRTDTQYF.

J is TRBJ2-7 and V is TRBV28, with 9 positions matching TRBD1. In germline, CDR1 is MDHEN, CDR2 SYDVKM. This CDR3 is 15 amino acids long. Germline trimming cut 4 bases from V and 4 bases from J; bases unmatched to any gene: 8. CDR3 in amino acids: CASSWGGDRAYEQYF. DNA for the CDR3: TGTGCCAGCAGTTGGGGTGGGGACAGGGCATACGAGCAGTACTTC.

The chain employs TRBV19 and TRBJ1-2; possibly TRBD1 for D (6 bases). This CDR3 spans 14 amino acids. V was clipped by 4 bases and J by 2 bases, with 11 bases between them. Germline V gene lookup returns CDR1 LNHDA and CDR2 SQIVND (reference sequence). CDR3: CASSSRDTNYGYTF. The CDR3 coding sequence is TGTGCCAGTAGTAGCCGGGACACAAACTATGGCTACACCTTC.

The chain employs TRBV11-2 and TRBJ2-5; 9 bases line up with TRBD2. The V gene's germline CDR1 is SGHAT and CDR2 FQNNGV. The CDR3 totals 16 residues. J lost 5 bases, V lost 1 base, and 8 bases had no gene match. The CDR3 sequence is CASSLGAGGGAETQYF. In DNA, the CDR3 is TGTGCCAGCAGCTTAGGGGCGGGAGGGGGTGCGGAGACCCAGTACTTC.

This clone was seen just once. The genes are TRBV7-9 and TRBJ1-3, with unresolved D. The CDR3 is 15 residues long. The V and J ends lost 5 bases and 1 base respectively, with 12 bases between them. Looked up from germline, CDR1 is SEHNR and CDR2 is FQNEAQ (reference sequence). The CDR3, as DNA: TGTGCCAGCAGCCCGGGAGTGCAGTCTGGAAACACCATATATTTT. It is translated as CASSPGVQSGNTIYF.

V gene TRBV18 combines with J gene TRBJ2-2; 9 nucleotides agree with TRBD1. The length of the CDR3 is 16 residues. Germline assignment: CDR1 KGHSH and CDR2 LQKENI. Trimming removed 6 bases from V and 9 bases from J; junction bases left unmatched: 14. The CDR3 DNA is TGTGCCAGCTCGGCCCCGGACAGGGGACCTACCAGGGAGCTGTTTTTT. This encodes CASSAPDRGPTRELFF.

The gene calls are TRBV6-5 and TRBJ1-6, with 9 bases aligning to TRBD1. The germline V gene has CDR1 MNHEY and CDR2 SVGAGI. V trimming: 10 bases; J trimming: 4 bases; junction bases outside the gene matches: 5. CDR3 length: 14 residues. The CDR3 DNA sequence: TGTGCCACCGGACAGGGGTCGTATAATTCACCCCTCCACTTT. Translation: CATGQGSYNSPLHF.

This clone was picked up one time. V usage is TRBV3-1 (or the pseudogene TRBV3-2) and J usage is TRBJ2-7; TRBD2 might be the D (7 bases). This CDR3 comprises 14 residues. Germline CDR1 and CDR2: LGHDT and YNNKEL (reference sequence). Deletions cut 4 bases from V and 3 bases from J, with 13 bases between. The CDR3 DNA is TGTGCCAGCAGCCGGGGGGCTAGCGGCTACGAGCAGTACTTC. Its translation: CASSRGASGYEQYF.

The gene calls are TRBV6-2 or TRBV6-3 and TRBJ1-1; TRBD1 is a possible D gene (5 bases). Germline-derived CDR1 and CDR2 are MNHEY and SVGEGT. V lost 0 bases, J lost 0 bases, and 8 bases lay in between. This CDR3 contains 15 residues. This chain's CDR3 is CASSYSGRVNTEAFF. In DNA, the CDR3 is TGTGCCAGCAGTTACTCGGGCAGGGTGAACACTGAAGCTTTCTTT.

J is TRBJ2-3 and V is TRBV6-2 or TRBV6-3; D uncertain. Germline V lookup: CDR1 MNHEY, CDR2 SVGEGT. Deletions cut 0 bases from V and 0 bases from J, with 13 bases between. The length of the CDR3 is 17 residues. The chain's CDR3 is CASSYSISAGSTDTQYF. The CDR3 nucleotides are TGTGCCAGCAGTTACTCTATAAGCGCTGGTAGCACAGATACGCAGTATTTT.

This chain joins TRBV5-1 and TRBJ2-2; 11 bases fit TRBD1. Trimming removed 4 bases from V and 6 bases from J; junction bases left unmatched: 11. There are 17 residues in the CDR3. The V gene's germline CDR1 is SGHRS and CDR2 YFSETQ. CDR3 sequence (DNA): TGCGCCAGCAGCCTATGGCCAGGGGGACAGGGGGCCGGGGAGCTGTTTTTT. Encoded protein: CASSLWPGGQGAGELFF.

The CDR3 sequence is CASSEDRRRGTGGSGELFF. The DNA for the CDR3 is TGTGCCAGCAGTGAAGACCGAAGGAGGGGGACAGGGGGCAGCGGGGAGCTGTTTTTT. The rearrangement joins TRBV6-1 to TRBJ2-2; 12 nucleotides align to TRBD1. The CDR3 extends over 19 amino acids. J lost 7 bases, V lost 1 base, and 13 bases had no gene match. Per the germline V gene, CDR1 is MNHNS and CDR2 is SASEGT.

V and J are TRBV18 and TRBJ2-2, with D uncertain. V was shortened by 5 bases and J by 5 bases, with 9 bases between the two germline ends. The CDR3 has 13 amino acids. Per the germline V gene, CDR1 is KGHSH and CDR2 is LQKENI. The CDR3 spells CASSDWRTGELFF. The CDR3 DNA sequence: TGTGCCAGCTCAGACTGGCGAACCGGGGAGCTGTTTTTT. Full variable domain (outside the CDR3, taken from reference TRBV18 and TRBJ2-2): NAGVMQNPRHLVRRRGQEARLRCSPMKGHSHVYWYRQLPEEGLKFMVYLQKENIIDESGMPKERFSAEFPKEGPSILRIQQVVRGDSAAYFCASSDWRTGELFFGEGSRLTVL.

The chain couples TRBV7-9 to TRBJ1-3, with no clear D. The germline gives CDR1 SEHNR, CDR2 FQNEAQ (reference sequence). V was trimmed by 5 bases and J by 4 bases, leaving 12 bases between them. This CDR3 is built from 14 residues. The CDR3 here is CASSPPSVGNTIYF. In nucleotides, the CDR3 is TGTGCCAGCAGCCCCCCCTCGGTAGGAAACACCATATATTTT.

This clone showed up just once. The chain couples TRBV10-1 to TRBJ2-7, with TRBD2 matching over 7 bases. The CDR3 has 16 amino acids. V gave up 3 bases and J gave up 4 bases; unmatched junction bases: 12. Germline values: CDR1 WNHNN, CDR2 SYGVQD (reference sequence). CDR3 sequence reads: CASSEGSAGVGYEQYF. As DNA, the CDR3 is TGCGCCAGCAGTGAAGGCTCGGCGGGAGTTGGGTACGAGCAGTACTTC.

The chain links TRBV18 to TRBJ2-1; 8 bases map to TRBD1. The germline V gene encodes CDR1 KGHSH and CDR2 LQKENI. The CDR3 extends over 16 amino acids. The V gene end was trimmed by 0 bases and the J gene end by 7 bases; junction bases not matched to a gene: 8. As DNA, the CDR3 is TGTGCCAGCTCACCACCGGGTACAGGGGGTAGGAATGAGCAGTTCTTC. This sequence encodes CASSPPGTGGRNEQFF.